This is a list of T cell receptor beta chains from one sample in a study of shared clonotypes between healthy human individuals. The data were produced by immunoSEQ multiplex PCR, yet TCRdb's version contains in-frame clones alone and is incomplete. The sample lists about 600,000 clones, around 97% seen once, with 0.045% to 0.06% in the top ten. Sequenced: naive CD4+ T cells sorted from blood. The receptors here all came from a woman aged 25 to 39 in good health. Both conserved end residues are part of each CDR3. Fields, in order: D gene, J gene, clone size, V gene, CDR3 DNA, CDR3 protein. D genes are given only for firm matches. Some rows mark clone size as missing; the rest say once, few, many or name a class of expanded clone.

TRBD1	TRBJ2-5	NA	TRBV10-3	TGTGCCATCAGCCGGGGACAGGGGACACAAGAGACCCAGTACTTC	CAISRGQGTQETQYF
NA	TRBJ1-5	NA	TRBV6-5	TGTGCCAGCAGCGCCGGGACGGAGAGCAATCAGCCCCAGCATTTT	CASSAGTESNQPQHF
TRBD1	TRBJ2-3	NA	TRBV7-2	TGTGCCAGCAGCTCCGGACAGGGGTTTTGGGTCTCCACAGATACGCAGTATTTT	CASSSGQGFWVSTDTQYF
TRBD1	TRBJ2-7	NA	TRBV29-1	TGCAGCGTTGAGATAGGGGGCTTCTACGAGCAGTACTTC	CSVEIGGFYEQYF
TRBD2	TRBJ2-1	NA	TRBV10-2	TGCGCCAGCAGTGAGGGGTGGCTAGCGGGGGCTGAGCAGTTCTTC	CASSEGWLAGAEQFF
NA	TRBJ1-1	NA	TRBV5-1	TGCGCCAGCAGCTTGGTCGCGGGACTGAACACTGAAGCTTTCTTT	CASSLVAGLNTEAFF
NA	TRBJ2-5	once	TRBV7-6	TGTGCCAGCAGCTTATGGCAAGAGACCCAGTACTTC	CASSLWQETQYF
TRBD1	TRBJ1-5	once	TRBV9	TGTGCCAGCAGCGTAGGGGGGACAGATTTACAGCCCCAGCATTTT	CASSVGGTDLQPQHF
NA	TRBJ2-7	NA	TRBV5-5	TGTGCCAGCAGCTTGGCCTCGCAGGAATCCTACGAGCAGTACTTC	CASSLASQESYEQYF
NA	TRBJ2-7	NA	TRBV2	TGTGCCAGCAGTGAACAGGGGGGAGACTACGAGCAGTACTTC	CASSEQGGDYEQYF
TRBD2	TRBJ2-7	NA	TRBV13	TGTGCCAGCAGCCTACTGGGACTAGCGGGACGGGAGCAGTACTTC	CASSLLGLAGREQYF
TRBD1	TRBJ1-1	NA	TRBV18	TGTGCCAGCTCACCACTTGGTCCAGGGGGCCGTGACACTGAAGCTTTCTTT	CASSPLGPGGRDTEAFF
NA	TRBJ1-1	once	TRBV5-4	TGTGCCAGCAGCTTCCTGAACACTGAAGCTTTCTTT	CASSFLNTEAFF
TRBD1	TRBJ2-7	NA	TRBV4-1	TGCGCCAGCAGCCAAGCACGTCTTGGGACAGGGACCCACGAGCAGTACTTC	CASSQARLGTGTHEQYF
NA	TRBJ2-5	once	TRBV7-9	TGTGCCAGCAGCCGGGCTAGAGAGACCCAGTACTTC	CASSRARETQYF
TRBD1	TRBJ2-2	NA	TRBV7-9	TGTGCCAGCAGCTTAGGACAGGGGGCTAACACCGGGGAGCTGTTTTTT	CASSLGQGANTGELFF
NA	TRBJ2-7	once	TRBV13	TGTGCCAGCAGCTTAGTCCACGAGCAGTACTTC	CASSLVHEQYF
NA	TRBJ2-5	NA	TRBV6-5	TGTGCCAGCAGTTACTCTAAAACACCATTTCTGGAGACCCAGTACTTC	CASSYSKTPFLETQYF
NA	TRBJ2-5	NA	TRBV29-1	TGCAGCGTGCTCCCCAGGACAGAACAAGAGACCCAGTACTTC	CSVLPRTEQETQYF
NA	TRBJ2-7	NA	TRBV11-2	TGTGCCAGCAGCGCCTCCCTGGCAAACTCCTACGAGCAGTACTTC	CASSASLANSYEQYF
NA	TRBJ2-1	NA	TRBV28	TGTGCCAGCGGACATGAAGCCCCCCGATGGCGGGATAGGGATGAGCAGTTCTTC	CASGHEAPRWRDRDEQFF
TRBD1	TRBJ2-7	NA	TRBV2	TGTGCCAGCAGTGGGGGACAGCTCTCCTACGAGCAGTACTTC	CASSGGQLSYEQYF